This T cell receptor (beta chain) comes out of a study of blood T cell repertoires in COVID-19. Turning to the study itself: Spain, Italy and the United States supplied samples that represented acute and convalescent COVID-19. PBMCs, B-cell-depleted T cells, or T cells provided the cDNA or gDNA that made up the material.

The Seattle patients joined while their infection was active and were tracked longitudinally afterward. Germline CDR1 and CDR2: SNHLY and FYNNEI. The CDR3 contains 16 residues. Trimming took 3 bases from V and 5 from J; bases not matched to a gene: 8. Authors' data handling: Amplification of reference gene primers provided the estimated nucleated cell counts. TCRdb keeps only in-frame clones here, not all; method: immunoSEQ multiplex PCR. V, J and clone size are those of that table, while D and trimming were read from the DNA. Of 150,000 to 200,000 clones listed, over 90% were seen once; the top ten hold about 2%.

V usage is TRBV2 and J usage is TRBJ1-4; 8 bases match TRBD1. This receptor was obtained from a woman in her sixties with COVID-19, enrolled during active disease. Input material: peripheral blood. CDR3 DNA: TGTGCCAGCAGTGAGGCGCGGACAGGGACGAATGAAAAACTGTTTTTT. It codes for CASSEARTGTNEKLFF.